Shown below are 12 T cell receptor beta chains from a single sample sequenced in a study of T-cell reconstitution after alpha-beta-depleted transplantation in children. Unique molecular identifiers were incorporated during preparation of the TCRbeta library. In TCRdb, the PCR reads were re-called with MiXCR into one record per CDR3 protein. This sample has about a million distinct CDR3 sequences, with roughly 29% found just once. Source: PBMCs, mostly from graft donor cells, taken 360 days after TCRalphabeta/CD19-depleted stem cell transplant. Source of these receptors: a boy less than two years old who had a stem cell transplant for SCID, so the T cells may come from the graft donor.

This clonotype was counted between two and nine times. The chain joins TRBV24-1 to TRBJ2-5; 9 bases are shared with TRBD1. With 4 bases clipped from V and 5 bases from J, the junction kept 4 bases outside the gene matches. Germline V gene sequence: CDR1 KGHDR, CDR2 SFDVKD. The CDR3 has 14 residues. The CDR3 nucleotides are TGTGCCACCAGTGACCGCGGACAGGGGGAGACCCAGTACTTC. The encoded protein is CATSDRGQGETQYF.

Only a few counts were recorded for this clonotype. The J gene is TRBJ1-4, the V gene TRBV5-1; perhaps TRBD1 as D (5 bases). The CDR3 has 14 amino acids. Per the germline V gene, CDR1 is SGHRS and CDR2 is YFSETQ. V gave up 7 bases and J gave up 5 bases, with 15 bases separating them. The CDR3 DNA reads TGCGCCAGCCGGGCAGGGAGCGCCAATGAAAAACTGTTTTTT. It codes for CASRAGSANEKLFF.

The J gene is TRBJ2-1, the V gene TRBV4-1; D is ambiguous. V lost 2 bases and J 11 bases, leaving 10 bases between the germline ends. The CDR3 is made up of 12 amino acids. Germline V gene sequence: CDR1 MGHRA, CDR2 YSYEKL. This chain's CDR3 is CASSQPVGKQFF. The DNA for the CDR3 is TGCGCCAGCAGCCAACCGGTCGGAAAGCAGTTCTTC.

V gene TRBV4-2 combines with J gene TRBJ1-2; no firm D call. V lost 0 bases to trimming and J lost 6 bases, with 14 bases between them. This CDR3 has 15 amino acids. Germline lookup yields CDR1 LGHNA and CDR2 YNFKEQ. CDR3 region: CASSQDGRGGNGYTF. The CDR3 region has the DNA TGTGCCAGCAGCCAAGATGGGCGGGGAGGGAATGGCTACACCTTC.

The chain combines TRBV6-5 with TRBJ2-7; no clear D. Germline V gene sequence: CDR1 MNHEY, CDR2 SVGAGI. Between the trimmed V and J ends, which lost 4 bases and 1 base, there was a span of 14 bases. The CDR3 has 15 amino acids. The chain's CDR3 is CASSWDGTRSYEQYF. In DNA, the CDR3 is TGTGCCAGCAGTTGGGATGGAACGAGATCCTACGAGCAGTACTTC.

The chain carries TRBV7-2 and TRBJ2-3; 9 bases agree with TRBD2. V gave up 1 base and J gave up 5 bases; unmatched junction bases: 10. The CDR3 spans 17 residues. The germline gives CDR1 SGHTA, CDR2 FQGNSA. This CDR3 is CASSLVGAGGLRDTQYF. The CDR3 DNA follows: TGTGCCAGCAGCTTAGTTGGGGCGGGGGGGCTTAGAGATACGCAGTATTTT.

This chain links TRBV4-3 with TRBJ2-3; perhaps TRBD2 as D (6 bases). V was shortened by 4 bases and J by 6 bases, with 17 bases between the two germline ends. CDR3 length: 15 amino acids. Germline loops: CDR1 LGHNA, CDR2 YSLEER. The CDR3 DNA reads as TGCGCCAGCAGCCCAACGGGAGCGCGATCGGATACGCAGTATTTT. Translated: CASSPTGARSDTQYF.

This clonotype was seen more than once but under ten times. Here the CDR3 reads CSVLGGAGNTIYF. In nucleotides, the CDR3 is TGCAGCGTTTTGGGAGGGGCTGGAAACACCATATATTTT. The chain uses TRBV29-1 and TRBJ1-3; TRBD1 might be the D (5 bases). Per the germline V gene, CDR1 is SQVTM and CDR2 is ANQGSEA. The CDR3 loop spans 13 amino acids. The germline V and J ends were trimmed by 5 bases and 2 bases, with 10 bases remaining between them. The full variable domain, rest sourced from reference TRBV29-1 and TRBJ1-3, is SAVISQKPSRDICQRGTSLTIQCQVDSQVTMMFWYRQQPGQSLTLIATANQGSEATYESGFVIDKFPISRPNLTFSTLTVSNMSPEDSSIYLCSVLGGAGNTIYFGEGSWLTVV.

For this clonotype: It is likely a read error, because the conserved phenylalanine at the end of the CDR3 is missing. The rearrangement links TRBV7-9 to TRBJ1-4; 8 nucleotides match TRBD1. This CDR3 region has 16 residues. The V gene's germline CDR1 is SEHNR and CDR2 FQNEAQ (reference sequence). Germline trimming cut 4 bases from V and 0 bases from J; bases unmatched to any gene: 4. CDR3 amino acids: CASSYGQGATNEKLFY. The CDR3 DNA sequence: TGTGCCAGCAGCTACGGACAGGGCGCAACTAATGAAAAACTGTTTTAT.

The chain has TRBV5-1 and TRBJ2-7; TRBD1 matches at 9 bases. CDR3 size: 16 residues. V was pared by 1 base and J by 1 base, with 6 bases of the junction left unmatched. In germline, CDR1 is SGHRS, CDR2 YFSETQ. CDR3 in amino acids: CASSLNLGQGSYEQYF. CDR3 coding DNA: TGCGCCAGCAGCTTGAATTTGGGACAGGGATCCTACGAGCAGTACTTC.

This clonotype has a handful of counts. The genes are TRBV4-2 and TRBJ1-4, with D unresolved. The V end was cut by 4 bases, the J end by 5 bases, with 11 bases between. This CDR3 region has 14 residues. Germline CDR1 reads LGHNA; CDR2 reads YNFKEQ. The chain's CDR3 is CASSPVGPNEKLFF. For the CDR3, the DNA is TGTGCCAGCAGCCCGGTTGGACCCAATGAAAAACTGTTTTTT.

The chain links TRBV20-1 to TRBJ1-1; D not resolved. From germline, CDR1 is DFQATT and CDR2 SNEGSKA (reference sequence). The CDR3 sequence is 16 residues long. The V end lost 5 bases, the J end lost 2 bases, and 21 bases lay between the germline ends. CDR3 residues: CSAPLAGGSFNTEAFF. The CDR3 coding sequence is TGCAGTGCTCCCCTGGCCGGCGGCAGCTTTAACACTGAAGCTTTCTTT.